Listed here are 9 T cell receptor beta chains from one sample, sequenced in a study of CD8+CD57+ T cells in acquired aplastic anemia. Genomic DNA constituted the template upon which TCR beta VDJ and CDR3 profiling was performed. TCRdb reanalysed the reads using MiXCR and keeps one entry per CDR3 protein. The sample records around 400,000 distinct CDR3 sequences, 55% to 75% being singletons. The sequenced sample was sorted CD4+, CD8+, or CD8+CD57+ T cells (not recorded which) from PBMCs. The receptors originated from a human donor in good health, serving as a control.

This clonotype has a single count. The J gene is TRBJ2-3, the V gene TRBV19; 8 positions match TRBD2. The CDR3 is 15 amino acids. The J segment lost 5 bases and the V segment lost 10 bases, leaving 14 bases of the junction unmatched. The germline CDR1 and CDR2 sequences are LNHDA and SQIVND (reference sequence). The CDR3 region has the DNA TGTGCCACTACCCCCGGGAGGGGGAGGCGAGATACGCAGTATTTT. This encodes CATTPGRGRRDTQYF.

In this sample, this clonotype turned up many times. V usage is TRBV12-3 or TRBV12-4 and J usage is TRBJ2-3; 9 bases map to TRBD1. CDR3 length equals 16 residues. Trimming removed 2 bases from V and 4 bases from J; junction bases left unmatched: 7. CDR3 coding DNA: TGTGCCAGCAGTTTAATCGGGACAGGGTCGCCAGATACGCAGTATTTT. It is translated as CASSLIGTGSPDTQYF.

This clonotype showed up many times. This chain connects TRBV20-1 to TRBJ1-5, with TRBD1 as a possible D gene (5 bases). Trimming took 1 base from V and 4 from J, leaving 11 bases between them. CDR1 is DFQATT and CDR2 is SNEGSKA in the germline V gene (reference sequence). The CDR3 is 14 amino acids. This CDR3 is CSARVGGFNQPQHF. CDR3 in DNA: TGCAGTGCTAGAGTTGGGGGGTTTAATCAGCCCCAGCATTTT.

The chain combines TRBV20-1 with TRBJ2-2, with TRBD1 matching over 7 bases. CDR1 is DFQATT and CDR2 is SNEGSKA in the germline V gene (reference sequence). This CDR3 contains 14 residues. Germline trimming cut 0 bases from V and 6 bases from J; bases unmatched to any gene: 4. The CDR3 region has the DNA TGCAGTGCTAGAGACCAGGGGGATTCCGGGGAGCTGTTTTTT. It encodes CSARDQGDSGELFF.

Notes on this clonotype: The germline gene is not matched at one end of the junction; a read error may be the cause. This chain links TRBV20-1 with TRBJ2-5, with TRBD1 identical over 8 bases. The V gene's germline CDR1 is DFQATT and CDR2 SNEGSKA (reference sequence). This CDR3 spans 12 amino acids. In DNA form, the CDR3 reads TGCAGTCCCAGGGGGCCCGTAGAGGCCCAGTACTTC. This codes for CSPRGPVEAQYF.

Details on this clonotype: A junction end diverges from the germline sequence, so it may reflect a read error. This rearrangement joins TRBV10-3 to TRBJ1-2; the D is unclear. Germline values: CDR1 ENHRY, CDR2 SYGVKD. The CDR3 has 14 amino acids. In DNA, the CDR3 is TGTGCCGTCAGCCGGACGGAGTATAGCTATGGCTACACCTTC. Its protein is CAVSRTEYSYGYTF.

This clonotype was counted between two and nine times. One end of the junction does not line up with germline, which may come from a read error. The chain links TRBV10-2 to TRBJ2-7, with TRBD1 identical over 7 bases. The CDR3 runs 13 residues. Germline CDR1 WSHSY, CDR2 SAAADI. This CDR3 is CVSSRDSHYEQYF. CDR3 coding DNA: TGCGTCAGCTCTCGGGACAGCCACTACGAGCAGTACTTC.

The chain couples TRBV20-1 to TRBJ1-4; D remains ambiguous. This CDR3 contains 11 residues. V was pared by 1 base and J by 6 bases, with 3 bases between. Germline CDR1 and CDR2: DFQATT and SNEGSKA (reference sequence). The DNA for the CDR3 is TGCAGTGCTAGAGGAGATGAAAAACTGTTTTTT. Translation: CSARGDEKLFF.

The chain is built from TRBV19 and TRBJ1-6; no firm D call. This CDR3 is 15 amino acids long. CDR1 LNHDA and CDR2 SQIVND come from the germline V gene (reference sequence). V lost 10 bases to trimming and J lost 4 bases, with 17 bases between them. CDR3 nucleotides: TGTGCCACCAGCTCGGGTGAGCTTTATAATTCACCCCTCCACTTT. It is translated as CATSSGELYNSPLHF.